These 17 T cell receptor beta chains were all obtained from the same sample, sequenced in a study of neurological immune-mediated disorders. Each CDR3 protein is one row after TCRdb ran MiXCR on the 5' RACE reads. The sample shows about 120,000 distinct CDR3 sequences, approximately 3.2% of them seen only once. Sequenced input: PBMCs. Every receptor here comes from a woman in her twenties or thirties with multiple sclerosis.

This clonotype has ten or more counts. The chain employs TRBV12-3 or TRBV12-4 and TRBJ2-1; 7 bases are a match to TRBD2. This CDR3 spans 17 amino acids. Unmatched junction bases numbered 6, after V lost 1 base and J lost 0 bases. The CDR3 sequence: CASSLVTSASSYNEQFF. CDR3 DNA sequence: TGTGCCAGCAGTTTAGTAACTAGCGCGAGCTCCTACAATGAGCAGTTCTTC.

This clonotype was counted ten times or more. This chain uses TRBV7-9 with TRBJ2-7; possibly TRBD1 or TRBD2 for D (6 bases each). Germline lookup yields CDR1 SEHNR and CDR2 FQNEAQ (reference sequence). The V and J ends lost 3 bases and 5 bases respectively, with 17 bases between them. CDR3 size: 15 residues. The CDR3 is CASSFERGRSNEQYF. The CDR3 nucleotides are TGTGCCAGCAGCTTCGAGAGGGGGAGGTCGAACGAGCAGTACTTC.

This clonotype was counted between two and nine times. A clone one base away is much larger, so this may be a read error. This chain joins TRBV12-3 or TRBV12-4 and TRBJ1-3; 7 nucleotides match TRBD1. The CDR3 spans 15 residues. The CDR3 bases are TGTGCCAGCAGGAGACAGGGCCTCGCTGGAAACAACATATATTTT. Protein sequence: CASRRQGLAGNNIYF.

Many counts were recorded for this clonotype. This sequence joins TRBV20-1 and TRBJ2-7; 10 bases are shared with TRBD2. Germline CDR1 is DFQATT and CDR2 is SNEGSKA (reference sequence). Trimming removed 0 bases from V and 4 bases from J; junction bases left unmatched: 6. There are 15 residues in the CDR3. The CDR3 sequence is CSARDPLAGVYEQYF. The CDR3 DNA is TGCAGTGCTAGAGATCCTCTAGCGGGGGTTTACGAGCAGTACTTC.

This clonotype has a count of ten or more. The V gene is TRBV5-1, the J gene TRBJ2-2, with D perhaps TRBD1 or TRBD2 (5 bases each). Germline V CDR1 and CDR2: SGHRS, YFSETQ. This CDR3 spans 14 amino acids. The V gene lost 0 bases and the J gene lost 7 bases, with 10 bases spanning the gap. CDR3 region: CASSLASRGGELFF. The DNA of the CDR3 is TGCGCCAGCAGCTTGGCCTCGAGGGGCGGGGAGCTGTTTTTT. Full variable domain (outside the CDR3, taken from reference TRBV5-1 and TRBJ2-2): KAGVTQTPRYLIKTRGQQVTLSCSPISGHRSVSWYQQTPGQGLQFLFEYFSETQRNKGNFPGRFSGRQFSNSRSEMNVSTLELGDSALYLCASSLASRGGELFFGEGSRLTVL.

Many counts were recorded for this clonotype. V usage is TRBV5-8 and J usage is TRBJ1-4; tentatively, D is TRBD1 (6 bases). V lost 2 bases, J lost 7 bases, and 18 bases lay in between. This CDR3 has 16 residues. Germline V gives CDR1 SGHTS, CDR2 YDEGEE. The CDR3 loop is CASSLGWGGHGEKLFF. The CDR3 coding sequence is TGTGCCAGCAGCTTAGGCTGGGGGGGGCACGGTGAAAAACTGTTTTTT.

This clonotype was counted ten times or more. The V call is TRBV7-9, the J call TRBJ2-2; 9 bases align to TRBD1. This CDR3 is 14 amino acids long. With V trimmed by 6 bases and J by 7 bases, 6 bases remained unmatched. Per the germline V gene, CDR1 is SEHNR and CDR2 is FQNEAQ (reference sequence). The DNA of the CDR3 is TGTGCCAGCAGTCCGACAGGGGGAGACGGGGAGCTGTTTTTT. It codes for CASSPTGGDGELFF.

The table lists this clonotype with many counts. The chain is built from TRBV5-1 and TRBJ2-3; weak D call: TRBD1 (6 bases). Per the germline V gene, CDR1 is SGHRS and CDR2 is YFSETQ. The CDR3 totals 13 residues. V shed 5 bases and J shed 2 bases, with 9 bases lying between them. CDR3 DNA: TGCGCCAGCAGTGGGGGCTTCACAGATACGCAGTATTTT. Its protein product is CASSGGFTDTQYF.

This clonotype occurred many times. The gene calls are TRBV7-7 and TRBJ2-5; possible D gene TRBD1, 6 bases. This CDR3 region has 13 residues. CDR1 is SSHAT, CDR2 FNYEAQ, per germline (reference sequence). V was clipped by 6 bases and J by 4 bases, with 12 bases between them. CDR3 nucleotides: TGTGCCAGCAGACAAACAGGGTCAGAGACCCAGTACTTC. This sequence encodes CASRQTGSETQYF.

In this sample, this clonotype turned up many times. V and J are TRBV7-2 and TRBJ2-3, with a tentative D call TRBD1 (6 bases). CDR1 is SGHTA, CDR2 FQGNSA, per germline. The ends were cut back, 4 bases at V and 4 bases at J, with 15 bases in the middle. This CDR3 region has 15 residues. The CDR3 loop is CASSSTGRFADTQYF. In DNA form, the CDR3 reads TGTGCCAGCAGCTCGACAGGCCGTTTCGCAGATACGCAGTATTTT. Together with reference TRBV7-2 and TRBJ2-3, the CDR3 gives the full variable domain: GAGVSQSPSNKVTEKGKDVELRCDPISGHTALYWYRQSLGQGLEFLIYFQGNSAPDKSGLPSDRFSAERTGGSVSTLTIQRTQQEDSAVYLCASSSTGRFADTQYFGPGTRLTVL.

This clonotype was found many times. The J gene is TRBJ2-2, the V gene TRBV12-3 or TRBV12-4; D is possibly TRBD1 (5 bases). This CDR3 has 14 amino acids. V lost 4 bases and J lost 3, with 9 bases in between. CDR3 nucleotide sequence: TGTGCCAGCAGTTCGGACACCTACACCGGGGAGCTGTTTTTT. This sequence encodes CASSSDTYTGELFF.

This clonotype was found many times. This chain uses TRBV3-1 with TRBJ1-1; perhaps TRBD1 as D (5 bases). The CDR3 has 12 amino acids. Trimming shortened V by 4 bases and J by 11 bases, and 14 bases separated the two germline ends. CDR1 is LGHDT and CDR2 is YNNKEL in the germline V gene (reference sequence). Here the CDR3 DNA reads TGTGCCAGCAGCCCCATGAGGGGCCGGGCTTTCTTT. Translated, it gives CASSPMRGRAFF.

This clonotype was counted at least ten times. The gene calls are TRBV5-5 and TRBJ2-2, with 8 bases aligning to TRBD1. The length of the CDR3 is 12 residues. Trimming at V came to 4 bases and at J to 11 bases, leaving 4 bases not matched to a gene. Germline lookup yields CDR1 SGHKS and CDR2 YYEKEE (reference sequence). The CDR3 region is CASSLDRGELFF. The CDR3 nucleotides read TGTGCCAGCAGCCTCGACAGGGGTGAGCTGTTTTTT.

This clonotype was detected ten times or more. DNA for the CDR3: TGCAGTGCTAGCCCCCCACCGACAGGGCTCACAGATACGCAGTATTTT. Translating it yields CSASPPPTGLTDTQYF. The chain recombines TRBV20-1 with TRBJ2-3, with TRBD1 identical over 7 bases. Germline assignment: CDR1 DFQATT and CDR2 SNEGSKA (reference sequence). The V and J ends lost 3 bases and 2 bases, in that order; junction bases with no gene match: 11. The CDR3 has 16 residues.

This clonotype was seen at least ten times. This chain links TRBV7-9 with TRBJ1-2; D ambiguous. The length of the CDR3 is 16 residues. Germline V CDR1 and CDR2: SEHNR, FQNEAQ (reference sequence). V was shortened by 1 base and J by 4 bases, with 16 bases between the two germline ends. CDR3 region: CASSLVVEDDGYGYTF. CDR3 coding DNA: TGTGCCAGCAGCTTAGTGGTTGAGGATGATGGCTATGGCTACACCTTC.

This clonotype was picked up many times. The CDR3 DNA reads as TGTGCCAGCAGCAAGGGGAAGGGGGGTCGGCCCTACAATGAGCAGTTCTTC. Its translation: CASSKGKGGRPYNEQFF. The chain recombines TRBV7-9 with TRBJ2-1; D tentatively reads TRBD1 or TRBD2 (6 bases each). This CDR3 region has 17 residues. The germline V gene has CDR1 SEHNR and CDR2 FQNEAQ (reference sequence). V lost 5 bases and J lost 2, with 19 bases in between.

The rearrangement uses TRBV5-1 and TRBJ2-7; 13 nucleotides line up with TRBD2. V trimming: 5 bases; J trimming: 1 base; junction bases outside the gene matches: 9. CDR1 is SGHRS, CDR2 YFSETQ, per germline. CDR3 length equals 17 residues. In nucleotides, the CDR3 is TGCGCCAGCAGATTACTAGCGGGAGGGTCCCCTTCCTACGAGCAGTACTTC. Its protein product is CASRLLAGGSPSYEQYF.